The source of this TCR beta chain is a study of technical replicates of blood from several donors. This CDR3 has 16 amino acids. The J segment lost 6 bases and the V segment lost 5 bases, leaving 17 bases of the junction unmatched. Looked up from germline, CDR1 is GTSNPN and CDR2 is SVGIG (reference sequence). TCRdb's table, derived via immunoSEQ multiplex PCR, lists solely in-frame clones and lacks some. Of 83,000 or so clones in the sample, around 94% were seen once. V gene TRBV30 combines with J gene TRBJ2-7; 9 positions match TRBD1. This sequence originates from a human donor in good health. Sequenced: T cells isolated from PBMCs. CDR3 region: CAWGSWIRDRASEQYF. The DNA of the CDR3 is TGTGCCTGGGGGTCCTGGATCCGGGACAGGGCTTCCGAGCAGTACTTC.